Following are 30 T cell receptor beta chains from one sample sequenced in a study of blood T cell repertoires in COVID-19. The table came from immunoSEQ multiplex PCR; TCRdb's copy has only in-frame clones and leaves some out. The data hold tens of thousands of clones, with 78% observed a single time. The sample taken for sequencing was PBMCs or T cells enriched from blood (not recorded which). These receptors were obtained from a woman between 45 and 65 years old with acute COVID-19.

V is TRBV20-1 and J is TRBJ2-1; unclear D gene. The V end was cut by 4 bases, the J end by 5 bases, with 3 bases between. The CDR3 covers 10 residues. The V gene's germline CDR1 is DFQATT and CDR2 SNEGSKA (reference sequence). CDR3: CSAIDNEQFF. The CDR3 DNA reads TGCAGTGCTATCGACAATGAGCAGTTCTTC.

The chain is built from TRBV28 and TRBJ1-2; 10 bases fit TRBD1. J lost 4 bases, V lost 4 bases, and 6 bases had no gene match. This CDR3 is built from 15 residues. The germline V gene has CDR1 MDHEN and CDR2 SYDVKM. The CDR3 sequence is CASSYRQGAGYGYTF. The CDR3 bases are TGTGCCAGCAGTTATCGACAGGGGGCGGGCTATGGCTACACCTTC.

This clone was observed once. V usage is TRBV9 and J usage is TRBJ1-6; TRBD1 aligns across 7 bases. In germline, CDR1 is SGDLS, CDR2 YYNGEE. The CDR3 runs 15 residues. Losses at the gene ends were 3 bases for V and 6 bases for J; bases not matched to a gene: 6. The CDR3 loop is CASSARTGPNSPLHF. As DNA, the CDR3 is TGTGCCAGCAGCGCGCGGACAGGCCCTAATTCACCCCTCCACTTT. The full variable domain, its missing parts supplied by reference TRBV9 and TRBJ1-6, is DSGVTQTPKHLITATGQRVTLRCSPRSGDLSVYWYQQSLDQGLQFLIQYYNGEERAKGNILERFSAQQFPDLHSELNLSSLELGDSALYFCASSARTGPNSPLHFGNGTRLTVT.

The CDR3 protein is CASSHFGTGEKLFF. The CDR3 bases are TGTGCCAGCAGCCACTTCGGGACAGGGGAAAAACTGTTTTTT. The rearrangement uses TRBV4-2 and TRBJ1-4; 9 nucleotides line up with TRBD1. CDR1 and CDR2 (germline): LGHNA, YNFKEQ. V lost 3 bases, J lost 8 bases, and 4 bases stayed unmatched. The CDR3 loop spans 14 amino acids.

The chain has TRBV7-3 and TRBJ2-7; D is unclear. Trimming shortened V by 0 bases and J by 9 bases, and 12 bases separated the two germline ends. Germline loops: CDR1 SGHTA, CDR2 FQGTGA. The CDR3 has 13 residues. The CDR3 here is CASSLTTATGQYF. The CDR3 region has the DNA TGTGCCAGCAGCTTAACAACGGCTACGGGGCAGTACTTC.

The chain joins TRBV10-1 to TRBJ2-3; weak D call: TRBD2 (7 bases). Trimming left V 4 bases short and J 4 bases short, with 21 bases between. The CDR3 is made up of 17 amino acids. Looked up from germline, CDR1 is WNHNN and CDR2 is SYGVQD (reference sequence). The CDR3 here is CASSGPAGGPPSDTQYF. For the CDR3, the DNA is TGCGCCAGCAGTGGGCCCGCCGGGGGGCCACCCTCAGATACGCAGTATTTT.

In nucleotides, the CDR3 is TGTGCCAGCAGGGGCACAGAGAACACTGAAGCTTTCTTT. It specifies CASRGTENTEAFF. The rearrangement uses TRBV3-1 (or the pseudogene TRBV3-2) and TRBJ1-1, with D unclear. The V end was cut by 6 bases, the J end by 1 base, with 9 bases between. Germline V lookup: CDR1 LGHDT, CDR2 YNNKEL (reference sequence). The CDR3 has 13 amino acids.

This chain links TRBV4-2 with TRBJ1-2; D unclear. The V end lost 0 bases, the J end lost 2 bases, and 10 bases lay between the germline ends. The CDR3 loop spans 15 amino acids. From germline, CDR1 is LGHNA and CDR2 YNFKEQ. This CDR3 is CASSQDLLLNYGYTF. The CDR3 DNA follows: TGTGCCAGCAGCCAAGATTTGTTACTGAACTATGGCTACACCTTC.

This chain links TRBV28 with TRBJ2-3; TRBD2 agrees at 9 bases. The CDR3 is 16 amino acids. CDR1 is MDHEN, CDR2 SYDVKM, per germline. V gave up 5 bases and J gave up 10 bases; unmatched junction bases: 16. The CDR3 DNA reads as TGTGCCAGCAGTCACCCGGGAGCGGGGGGCAGTATGTCGCAGTATTTT. Translation: CASSHPGAGGSMSQYF.

This chain connects TRBV3-1 (or the pseudogene TRBV3-2) to TRBJ1-2; D is ambiguous. V was trimmed by 0 bases and J by 4 bases, leaving 9 bases between them. CDR3 size: 14 residues. Germline V gene sequence: CDR1 LGHDT, CDR2 YNNKEL (reference sequence). The CDR3 is CASSQDADLYGYTF. The CDR3 DNA is TGTGCCAGCAGCCAAGATGCAGATCTCTATGGCTACACCTTC.

This clone was recorded a few times. The gene calls are TRBV9 and TRBJ1-4; 7 nucleotides line up with TRBD1. Per the germline V gene, CDR1 is SGDLS and CDR2 is YYNGEE. The V gene end was trimmed by 4 bases and the J gene end by 3 bases; junction bases not matched to a gene: 6. This CDR3 has 15 residues. The chain's CDR3 is CASSYRQGPNEKLFF. DNA for the CDR3: TGTGCCAGCAGCTACCGACAGGGACCTAATGAAAAACTGTTTTTT.

The chain employs TRBV10-3 and TRBJ2-7; 14 bases are shared with TRBD2. J was trimmed by 1 base and V by 6 bases; bases with no gene match: 8. Per the germline V gene, CDR1 is ENHRY and CDR2 is SYGVKD. This CDR3 has 17 amino acids. CDR3 residues: CAIRGTSGGQQSYEQYF. The CDR3 region has the DNA TGTGCCATCAGGGGGACTAGCGGGGGCCAACAATCCTACGAGCAGTACTTC.

This clone was detected a few times. This chain connects TRBV5-1 to TRBJ1-1, with 7 bases that match TRBD1. The CDR3 is 14 residues long. Germline CDR1 and CDR2: SGHRS and YFSETQ. Trimming took 0 bases from V and 1 from J; bases not matched to a gene: 0. CDR3 amino acids: CASSLGTGNTEAFF. In DNA, the CDR3 is TGCGCCAGCAGCTTGGGGACAGGGAACACTGAAGCTTTCTTT.

V and J are TRBV29-1 and TRBJ1-2; possibly TRBD1 for D (6 bases). Germline CDR1 reads SQVTM; CDR2 reads ANQGSEA. V was cut by 4 bases and J by 4 bases, with 19 bases left in between. There are 15 residues in the CDR3. The CDR3, as DNA: TGCAGCGTTGGTGGGGGCCGGGTGGCATCCTATGGCTACACCTTC. It codes for CSVGGGRVASYGYTF.

V usage is TRBV25-1 and J usage is TRBJ1-1; 10 bases agree with TRBD1. The V and J ends lost 5 bases and 0 bases, in that order; junction bases with no gene match: 9. This CDR3 spans 17 amino acids. Germline V gene sequence: CDR1 MGHDK, CDR2 SYGVNS. CDR3 bases: TGTGCCAGCAGTCCAAATCCGGGACAGGGGTTGAACACTGAAGCTTTCTTT. Residues: CASSPNPGQGLNTEAFF.

The V and J genes are TRBV7-2 and TRBJ2-1; the D gene is possibly TRBD1 (5 bases). CDR1 and CDR2 (germline): SGHTA, FQGNSA. This CDR3 contains 15 residues. Between the trimmed V and J ends, which lost 4 bases and 2 bases, there was a span of 12 bases. The chain's CDR3 is CASSWSQGTYNEQFF. The DNA of the CDR3 is TGTGCCAGCAGCTGGAGCCAGGGAACCTACAATGAGCAGTTCTTC.

The genes are TRBV20-1 and TRBJ1-2; D is unclear. The CDR3 contains 11 residues. In germline, CDR1 is DFQATT, CDR2 SNEGSKA (reference sequence). With 6 bases removed from V and 8 bases from J, the gap between germline ends came to 13 bases. CDR3 coding DNA: TGCAGTGCCGCCCGCTGGGAGGGCTACACCTTC. Protein sequence: CSAARWEGYTF.

CDR3 DNA: TGTGCCAGCAGTTACACTGGGGGGGGACCTGGAAACACCATATATTTT. Translation: CASSYTGGGPGNTIYF. The chain recombines TRBV6-5 with TRBJ1-3, with D possibly TRBD1 on 5 matching bases. The CDR3 covers 16 residues. V was trimmed by 2 bases and J by 2 bases, leaving 13 bases between them. CDR1 and CDR2 from the germline V gene are MNHEY and SVGAGI.

The V and J genes are TRBV11-2 and TRBJ2-5, with a tentative D call TRBD2 (7 bases). Germline assignment: CDR1 SGHAT and CDR2 FQNNGV. Deletions cut 1 base from V and 11 bases from J, with 20 bases between. The CDR3 has 15 amino acids. CDR3 nucleotide sequence: TGTGCCAGCAGCTTAGGGGGAGGGGGGGGAGAAAATCAGTACTTC. Protein sequence: CASSLGGGGGENQYF.

The rearrangement links TRBV30 to TRBJ2-3; the match to TRBD2 covers 9 bases. CDR3 length equals 14 residues. V trimming: 6 bases; J trimming: 2 bases; junction bases outside the gene matches: 6. CDR1 and CDR2 (germline): GTSNPN, SVGIG (reference sequence). Here the CDR3 reads CACLLAGATDTQYF. CDR3 in DNA: TGTGCCTGTCTACTAGCGGGCGCCACAGATACGCAGTATTTT.

This chain joins TRBV4-1 and TRBJ2-3; TRBD2 matches at 9 bases. V shed 0 bases, J shed 5 bases, and the junction held 12 bases outside the gene matches. The CDR3 loop spans 18 amino acids. Looked up from germline, CDR1 is MGHRA and CDR2 is YSYEKL. The CDR3, as DNA: TGCGCCAGCAGCCAAGAAAGAACCCTAGCGGGGCCGCAAGATACGCAGTATTTT. Translation: CASSQERTLAGPQDTQYF.

The gene calls are TRBV19 and TRBJ2-5; 8 bases are a match to TRBD1. Germline V CDR1 and CDR2: LNHDA, SQIVND (reference sequence). This CDR3 comprises 16 residues. Germline trimming cut 3 bases from V and 1 base from J; bases unmatched to any gene: 7. CDR3 amino acids: CASSIWGTGGQETQYF. In nucleotides, the CDR3 is TGTGCCAGTAGTATTTGGGGAACAGGGGGCCAAGAGACCCAGTACTTC.

This chain links TRBV29-1 with TRBJ1-1, with D perhaps matching TRBD1 (6 bases). The CDR3 totals 15 residues. Germline V gene sequence: CDR1 SQVTM, CDR2 ANQGSEA. The V end was cut by 7 bases, the J end by 2 bases, with 20 bases between. CDR3 loop: CSGRTADLRNTEAFF. As DNA, the CDR3 is TGCAGCGGAAGGACAGCCGACCTGAGAAACACTGAAGCTTTCTTT. The whole variable domain, remainder taken from reference TRBV29-1 and TRBJ1-1, is SAVISQKPSRDICQRGTSLTIQCQVDSQVTMMFWYRQQPGQSLTLIATANQGSEATYESGFVIDKFPISRPNLTFSTLTVSNMSPEDSSIYLCSGRTADLRNTEAFFGQGTRLTVV.

The V call is TRBV3-1 (or the pseudogene TRBV3-2), the J call TRBJ2-7; 8 nucleotides align to TRBD1. CDR3 length: 16 residues. Germline loops: CDR1 LGHDT, CDR2 YNNKEL (reference sequence). V was clipped by 0 bases and J by 3 bases; unmatched bases: 7. This CDR3 reads CASSQDPGGSHYEQYF. In DNA, the CDR3 is TGTGCCAGCAGCCAAGATCCAGGGGGCTCCCACTACGAGCAGTACTTC.

The J gene is TRBJ2-3, the V gene TRBV19, with TRBD2 identical over 7 bases. Germline V gene sequence: CDR1 LNHDA, CDR2 SQIVND (reference sequence). The CDR3 has 17 amino acids. V shed 6 bases, J shed 2 bases, and the junction held 14 bases outside the gene matches. The CDR3 sequence is CASSGGLRPEYTDTQYF. CDR3 DNA: TGTGCCAGTAGCGGGGGGTTAAGACCGGAGTACACAGATACGCAGTATTTT.

The genes are TRBV11-1 and TRBJ2-7, with D perhaps matching TRBD2 (6 bases). The V gene's germline CDR1 is SGHAT and CDR2 FQDESV (reference sequence). CDR3 size: 15 residues. Trimming shortened V by 3 bases and J by 2 bases, and 14 bases separated the two germline ends. CDR3: CASSFSGTGTYEQYF. The CDR3, as DNA: TGTGCCAGCAGCTTCTCCGGGACTGGGACCTACGAGCAGTACTTC. The variable domain in full, with the rest retrieved from reference TRBV11-1 and TRBJ2-7, is EAEVAQSPRYKITEKSQAVAFWCDPISGHATLYWYRQILGQGPELLVQFQDESVVDDSQLPKDRFSAERLKGVDSTLKIQPAELGDSAMYLCASSFSGTGTYEQYFGPGTRLTVT.

This clone has only a few counts. This sequence is one base from a far larger clone and is likely a read error. Within the sample, other DNA sequences also encode this same CDR3. The V and J genes are TRBV5-1 and TRBJ1-2; D may be TRBD1 (5 bases). This CDR3 spans 11 amino acids. Germline V gene data show CDR1 as SGHRS and CDR2 as YFSETQ. The CDR3 here is CARSGVGGDTF. As DNA, the CDR3 is TGCGCCCGCAGCGGCGTTGGGGGGGACACCTTC.

This clone was seen only once. The rearrangement links TRBV5-6 to TRBJ1-4; no clear D gene. CDR1 is SGHDT, CDR2 YYEEEE, per germline. The CDR3 spans 16 residues. The germline V and J ends were trimmed by 4 bases and 0 bases, with 13 bases remaining between them. CDR3 in DNA: TGTGCCAGCAGCCCCCTCCACTATGCAACTAATGAAAAACTGTTTTTT. This sequence encodes CASSPLHYATNEKLFF. Supplemented by reference TRBV5-6 and TRBJ1-4, the full variable domain reads DAGVTQSPTHLIKTRGQQVTLRCSPKSGHDTVSWYQQALGQGPQFIFQYYEEEERQRGNFPDRFSGHQFPNYSSELNVNALLLGDSALYLCASSPLHYATNEKLFFGSGTQLSVL.

Written as DNA, the CDR3 is TGCGCCAGCAACTGGGGGGGCCTAAGACATGAGCAGTTCTTC. Translated: CASNWGGLRHEQFF. This chain connects TRBV10-2 to TRBJ2-1; the D gene is possibly TRBD2 (7 bases). Germline V gene sequence: CDR1 WSHSY, CDR2 SAAADI. The CDR3 covers 14 residues. V lost 7 bases, J lost 8 bases, and 18 bases lay in between.

The gene calls are TRBV9 and TRBJ2-3, with 9 bases matching TRBD2. Looked up from germline, CDR1 is SGDLS and CDR2 is YYNGEE. The CDR3 runs 19 residues. The junction had 13 bases not matched to a gene; V was cut back by 2 bases and J by 0 bases. CDR3 amino acids: CASSVPGTSSPSSTDTQYF. The CDR3 region has the DNA TGTGCCAGCAGCGTTCCAGGGACTAGCAGTCCCTCTAGCACAGATACGCAGTATTTT.